This TCR beta chain came from a study of blood T cell repertoires in COVID-19 (TCRdb year 2020). At the level of the whole study: Collaborator samples came from the United States, Italy and Spain and covered acute and convalescent phases of COVID-19. The material from the prospective study consisted of cDNA or gDNA derived from T cells, B-cell-depleted T cells, or PBMCs. Subjects who had been exposed to COVID-19, were actively infected with it, or had recovered from it provided the deeply sampled blood TCRbeta repertoires that made up the dataset. The repertoires were released in a freely available public database meant as a resource for research on the immune response to SARS-CoV-2. Samples were obtained from the ongoing ImmuneRACE study (first 160 participants) and from over 1,000 subjects provided by 6 global collaborators. A de-identified subject ID, COVID-19 status, age in years and sex were almost always included in the sample metadata. Where available, HLA class I and class II types were taken from metadata supplied by the sample provider and were not determined by assay-based typing. On the study overall, not on this receptor specifically: Clinical and demographic metadata were provided uncurated, with the amount varying by source and participant.

Reading the germline V gene gives CDR1 SGHRS and CDR2 YFSETQ. The junction carries 12 bases between V and J, which are trimmed by 4 bases and 7 bases respectively. Measured from the cysteine to the phenylalanine, the CDR3 is 13 residues long. Only CDR3 DNA is held: 39 bases, read in frame from base 1. Of note for this clone: No antigen is known for it. It has no much larger one-base neighbor in the sample; base qualities were not kept.

TCRbeta CDR3 regions were amplified from genomic DNA by means of the immunoSEQ Assay, a bias-controlled multiplex PCR. Concerning the study's data processing: Within the assay, amplification of reference gene primers was used to estimate how many nucleated cells each sample contained. To quantify the absolute abundance of each unique TCRbeta CDR3 rearrangement, sequence reads were collapsed and filtered. For each sample, productive Simpson clonality was calculated as the square root of Simpson's diversity index over productive rearrangements. Imported from immuneACCESS, the table was reduced by TCRdb to in-frame sequences with V and J called. These copies leave out some clones; in studies compared against another copy, an unresolved V gene accounts for under half, and the cause of the remainder is not known. That table furnishes V, J and clone size, whereas the DNA furnished D and trimming. For this sample the table gives 50,000 to 85,000 clones, of which around four fifths were detected only once. The ten largest account for 8.5% to 10% of the sample.

Each collaborating institution followed its own protocols to collect whole blood in K2EDTA tubes. For TCRbeta analysis, collaborator samples were shipped as frozen whole blood, as isolated PBMCs, or as DNA extracted from either sample type. The specimen sequenced was peripheral blood. The V and J genes are TRBV5-1 and TRBJ2-1; the D gene is not confidently resolved. The TCR comes from a human donor in a cohort sampled during active COVID-19. The nucleotide sequence is given as TGCGCCAGCAGCAGATCCCCCGGTAATGAGCAGTTCTTC. This codes for CASSRSPGNEQFF.